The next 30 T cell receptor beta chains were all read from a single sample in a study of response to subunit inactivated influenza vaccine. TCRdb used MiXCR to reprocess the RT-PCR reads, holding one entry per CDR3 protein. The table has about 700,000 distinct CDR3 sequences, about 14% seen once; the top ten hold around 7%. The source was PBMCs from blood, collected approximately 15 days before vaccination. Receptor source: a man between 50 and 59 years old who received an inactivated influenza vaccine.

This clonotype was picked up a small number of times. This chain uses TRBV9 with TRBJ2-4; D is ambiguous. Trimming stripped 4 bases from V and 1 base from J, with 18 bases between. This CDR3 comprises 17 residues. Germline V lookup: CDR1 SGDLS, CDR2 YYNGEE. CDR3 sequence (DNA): TGTGCCAGCAGCCCCCCCCGTGCCGGTACGGCCAAAAACATTCAGTACTTC. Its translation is CASSPPRAGTAKNIQYF.

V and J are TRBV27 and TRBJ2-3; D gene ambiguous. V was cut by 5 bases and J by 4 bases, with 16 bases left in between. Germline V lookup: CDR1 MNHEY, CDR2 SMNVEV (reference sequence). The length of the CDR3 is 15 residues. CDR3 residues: CASSATFRRADTQYF. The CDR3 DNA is TGTGCCAGCAGTGCCACCTTCCGGCGAGCAGATACGCAGTATTTT.

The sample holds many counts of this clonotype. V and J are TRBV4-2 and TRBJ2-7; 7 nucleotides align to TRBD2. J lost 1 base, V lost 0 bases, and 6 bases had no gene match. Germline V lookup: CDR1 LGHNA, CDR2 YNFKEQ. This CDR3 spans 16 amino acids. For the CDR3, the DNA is TGTGCCAGCAGCCAAGATATGCTAGCGGCTTCCTACGAGCAGTACTTC. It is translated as CASSQDMLAASYEQYF.

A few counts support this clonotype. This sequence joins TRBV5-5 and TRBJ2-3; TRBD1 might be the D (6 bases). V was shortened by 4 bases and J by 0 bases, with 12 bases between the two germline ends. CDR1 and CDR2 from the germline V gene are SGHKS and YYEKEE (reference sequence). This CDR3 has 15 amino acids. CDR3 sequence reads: CASSQRQVSTDTQYF. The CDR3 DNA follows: TGTGCCAGCAGCCAGAGACAGGTTAGCACAGATACGCAGTATTTT. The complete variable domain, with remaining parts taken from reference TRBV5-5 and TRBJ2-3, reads DAGVTQSPTHLIKTRGQQVTLRCSPISGHKSVSWYQQVLGQGPQFIFQYYEKEERGRGNFPDRFSARQFPNYSSELNVNALLLGDSALYLCASSQRQVSTDTQYFGPGTRLTVL.

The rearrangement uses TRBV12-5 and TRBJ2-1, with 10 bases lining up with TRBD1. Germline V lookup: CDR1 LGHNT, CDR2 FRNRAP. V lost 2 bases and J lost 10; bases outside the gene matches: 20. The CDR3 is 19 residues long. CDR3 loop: CASGLSNLWDRGVQREQFF. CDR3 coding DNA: TGTGCTAGTGGTTTGTCGAACCTCTGGGACAGGGGTGTACAAAGGGAGCAGTTCTTC.

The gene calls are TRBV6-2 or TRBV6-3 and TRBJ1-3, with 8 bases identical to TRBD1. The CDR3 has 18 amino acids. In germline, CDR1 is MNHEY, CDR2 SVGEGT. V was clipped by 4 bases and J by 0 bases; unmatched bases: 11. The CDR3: CASSLNPGQVYSGNTIYF. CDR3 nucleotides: TGTGCCAGCAGTTTGAACCCGGGACAGGTCTACTCTGGAAACACCATATATTTT.

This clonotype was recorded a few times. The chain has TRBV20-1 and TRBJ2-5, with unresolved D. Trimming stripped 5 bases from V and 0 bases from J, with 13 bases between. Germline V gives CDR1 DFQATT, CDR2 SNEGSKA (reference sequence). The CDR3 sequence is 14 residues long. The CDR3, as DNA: TGCAGTGCTTCGGGTTATCGGTACCAAGAGACCCAGTACTTC. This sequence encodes CSASGYRYQETQYF.

CDR3 DNA sequence: TGTGCCAGCAGCCCAGCATACCGACAGCACTATGGCTACACCTTC. Translating it yields CASSPAYRQHYGYTF. This chain connects TRBV12-3 or TRBV12-4 to TRBJ1-2, with TRBD1 as a possible D gene (5 bases). The length of the CDR3 is 15 residues. Trimming stripped 6 bases from V and 3 bases from J, with 17 bases between.

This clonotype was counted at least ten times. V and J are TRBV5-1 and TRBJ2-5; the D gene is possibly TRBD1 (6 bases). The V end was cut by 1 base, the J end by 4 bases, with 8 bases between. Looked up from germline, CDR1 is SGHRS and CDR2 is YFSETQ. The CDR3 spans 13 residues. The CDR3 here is CASSLSGAETQYF. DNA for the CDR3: TGCGCCAGCAGCTTGTCAGGGGCAGAGACCCAGTACTTC.

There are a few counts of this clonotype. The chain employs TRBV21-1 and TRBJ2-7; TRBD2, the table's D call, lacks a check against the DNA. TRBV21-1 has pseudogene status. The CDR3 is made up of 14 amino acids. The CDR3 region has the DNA TGTGCCAGCAGCAAAGCTGCAGGAGGCTACGAGCAGTACTTC. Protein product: CASSKAAGGYEQYF.

The chain's CDR3 is CASRQGTREQYF. Written as DNA, the CDR3 is TGTGCCAGCAGACAGGGGACCAGAGAGCAGTACTTC. This chain joins TRBV3-1 and TRBJ2-7; TRBD1 matches at 7 bases. In germline, CDR1 is LGHDT, CDR2 YNNKEL (reference sequence). CDR3 length: 12 amino acids. Germline trimming cut 6 bases from V and 7 bases from J; bases unmatched to any gene: 6.

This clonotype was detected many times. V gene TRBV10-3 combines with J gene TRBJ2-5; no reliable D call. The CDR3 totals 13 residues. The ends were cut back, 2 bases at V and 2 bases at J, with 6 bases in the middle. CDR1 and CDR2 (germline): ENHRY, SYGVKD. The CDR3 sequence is CAISENFQETQYF. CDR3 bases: TGTGCCATCAGTGAGAACTTTCAAGAGACCCAGTACTTC.

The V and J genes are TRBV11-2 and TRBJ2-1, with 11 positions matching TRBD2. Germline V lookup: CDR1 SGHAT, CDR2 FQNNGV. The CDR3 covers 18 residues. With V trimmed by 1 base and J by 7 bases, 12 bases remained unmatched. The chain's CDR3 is CASSLVVRGTSGFNEQFF. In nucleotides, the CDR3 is TGTGCCAGCAGCTTAGTGGTTAGAGGGACTAGCGGTTTTAATGAGCAGTTCTTC.

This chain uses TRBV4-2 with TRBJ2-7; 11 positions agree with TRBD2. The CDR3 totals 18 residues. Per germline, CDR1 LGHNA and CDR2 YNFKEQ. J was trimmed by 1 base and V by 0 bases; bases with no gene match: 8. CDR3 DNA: TGTGCCAGCAGCCAAGATCTTACGACTAGCGGGGTTTCCTACGAGCAGTACTTC. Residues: CASSQDLTTSGVSYEQYF.

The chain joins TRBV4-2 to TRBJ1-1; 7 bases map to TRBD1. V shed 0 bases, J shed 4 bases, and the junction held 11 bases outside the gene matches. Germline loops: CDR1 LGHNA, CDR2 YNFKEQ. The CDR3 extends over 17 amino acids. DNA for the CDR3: TGTGCCAGCAGCCAAGAACTACAGGGGAGGTTTGGCACTGAAGCTTTCTTT. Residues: CASSQELQGRFGTEAFF.

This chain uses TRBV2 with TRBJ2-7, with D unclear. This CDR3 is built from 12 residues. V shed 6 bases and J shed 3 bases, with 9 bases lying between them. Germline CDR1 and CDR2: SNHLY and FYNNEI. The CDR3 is CASSAHDYEQYF. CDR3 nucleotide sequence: TGTGCCAGCAGCGCACACGACTACGAGCAGTACTTC. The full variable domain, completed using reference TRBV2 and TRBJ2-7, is EPEVTQTPSHQVTQMGQEVILRCVPISNHLYFYWYRQILGQKVEFLVSFYNNEISEKSEIFDDQFSVERPDGSNFTLKIRSTKLEDSAMYFCASSAHDYEQYFGPGTRLTVT.

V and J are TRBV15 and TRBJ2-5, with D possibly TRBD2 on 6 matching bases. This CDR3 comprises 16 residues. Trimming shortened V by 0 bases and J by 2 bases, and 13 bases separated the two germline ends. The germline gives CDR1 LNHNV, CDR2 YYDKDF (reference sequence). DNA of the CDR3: TGTGCCACCAGCAGAGACCGCGGGACTCCACAAGAGACCCAGTACTTC. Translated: CATSRDRGTPQETQYF.

The CDR3 is CASSRQWEQYF. CDR3 in DNA: TGTGCCAGCAGTAGACAATGGGAGCAGTACTTC. The genes are TRBV6-2 or TRBV6-3 and TRBJ2-7; no firm D call. The CDR3 runs to 11 residues. The germline V and J ends were trimmed by 5 bases and 7 bases, with 9 bases remaining between them. Germline V lookup: CDR1 MNHEY, CDR2 SVGEGT.

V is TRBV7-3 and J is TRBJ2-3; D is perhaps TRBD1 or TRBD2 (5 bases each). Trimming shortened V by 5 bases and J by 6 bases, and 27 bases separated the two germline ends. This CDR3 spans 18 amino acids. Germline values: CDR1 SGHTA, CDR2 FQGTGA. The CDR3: CASSLRPRGRRAPDTQYF. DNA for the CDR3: TGTGCCAGCAGCCTACGCCCGAGGGGCCGCAGGGCACCCGATACGCAGTATTTT.

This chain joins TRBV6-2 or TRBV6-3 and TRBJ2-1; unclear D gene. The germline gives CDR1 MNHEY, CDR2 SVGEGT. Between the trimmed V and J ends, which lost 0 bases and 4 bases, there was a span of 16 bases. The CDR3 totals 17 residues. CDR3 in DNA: TGTGCCAGCAGTTACTCGAGGCCGGGCCCCGCGTACAATGAGCAGTTCTTC. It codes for CASSYSRPGPAYNEQFF.

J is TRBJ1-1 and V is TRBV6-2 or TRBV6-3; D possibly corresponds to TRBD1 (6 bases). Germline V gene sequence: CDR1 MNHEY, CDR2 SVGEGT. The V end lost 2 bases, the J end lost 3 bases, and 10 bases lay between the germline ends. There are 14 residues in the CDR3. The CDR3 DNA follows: TGTGCCAGCAGTTACGGACAGTACCACACTGAAGCTTTCTTT. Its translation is CASSYGQYHTEAFF.

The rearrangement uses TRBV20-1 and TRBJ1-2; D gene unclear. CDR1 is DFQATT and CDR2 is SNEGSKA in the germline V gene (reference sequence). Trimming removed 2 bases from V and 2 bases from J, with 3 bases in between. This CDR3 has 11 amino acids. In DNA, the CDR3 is TGCAGTGCTAGACAGAACTATGGCTACACCTTC. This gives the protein CSARQNYGYTF.

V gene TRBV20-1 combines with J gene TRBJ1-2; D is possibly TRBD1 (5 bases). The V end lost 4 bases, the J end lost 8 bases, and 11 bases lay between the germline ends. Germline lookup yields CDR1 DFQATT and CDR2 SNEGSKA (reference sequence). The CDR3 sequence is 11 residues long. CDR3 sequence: CSAIQAQGYTF. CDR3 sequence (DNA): TGCAGTGCTATACAGGCCCAGGGCTACACCTTC.

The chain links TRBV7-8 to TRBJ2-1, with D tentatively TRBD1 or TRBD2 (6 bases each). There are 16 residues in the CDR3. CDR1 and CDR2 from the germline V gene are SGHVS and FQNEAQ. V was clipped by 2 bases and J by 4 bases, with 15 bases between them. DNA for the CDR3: TGTGCCAGCAGCTTATTGGGGGGCATAGGTTACAATGAGCAGTTCTTC. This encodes CASSLLGGIGYNEQFF. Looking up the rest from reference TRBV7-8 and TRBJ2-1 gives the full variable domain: GAGVSQSPRYKVAKRGQDVALRCDPISGHVSLFWYQQALGQGPEFLTYFQNEAQLDKSGLPSDRFFAERPEGSVSTLKIQRTQQEDSAVYLCASSLLGGIGYNEQFFGPGTRLTVL.

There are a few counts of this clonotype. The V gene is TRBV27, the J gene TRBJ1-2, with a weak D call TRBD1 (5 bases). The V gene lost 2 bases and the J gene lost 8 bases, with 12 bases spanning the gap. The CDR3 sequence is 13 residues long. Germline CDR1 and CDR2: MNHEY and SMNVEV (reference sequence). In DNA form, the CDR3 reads TGTGCCAGCAGTTTAGAGGGGCAGAGAGGCTACACCTTC. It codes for CASSLEGQRGYTF.

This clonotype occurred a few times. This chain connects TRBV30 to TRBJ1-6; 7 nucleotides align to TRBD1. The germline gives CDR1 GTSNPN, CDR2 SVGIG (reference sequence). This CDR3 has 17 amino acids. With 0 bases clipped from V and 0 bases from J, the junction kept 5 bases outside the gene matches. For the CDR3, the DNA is TGTGCCTGGAGTGTTTGGGACAGCAGCTCCTATAATTCACCCCTCCACTTT. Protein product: CAWSVWDSSSYNSPLHF.

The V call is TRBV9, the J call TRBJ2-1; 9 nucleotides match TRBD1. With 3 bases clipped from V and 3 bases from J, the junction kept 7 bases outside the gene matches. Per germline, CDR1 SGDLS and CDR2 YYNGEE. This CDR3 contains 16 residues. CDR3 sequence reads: CASSGLTGQGYNEQFF. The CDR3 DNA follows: TGTGCCAGCAGCGGTCTCACGGGACAGGGCTACAATGAGCAGTTCTTC.

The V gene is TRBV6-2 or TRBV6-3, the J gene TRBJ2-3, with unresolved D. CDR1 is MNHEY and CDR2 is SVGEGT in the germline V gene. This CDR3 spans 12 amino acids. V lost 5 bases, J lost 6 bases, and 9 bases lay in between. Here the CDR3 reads CASSTISDTQYF. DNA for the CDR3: TGTGCCAGCAGTACCATATCGGATACGCAGTATTTT.

CDR3 region: CASSYTSRDNEQFF. The CDR3 DNA is TGTGCCAGCAGTTACACCTCCCGTGATAATGAGCAGTTCTTC. V and J are TRBV6-2 or TRBV6-3 and TRBJ2-1; D uncertain. Trimming took off 2 bases at V and 7 bases at J, with 12 bases between the two ends. This CDR3 comprises 14 residues. Germline V CDR1 and CDR2: MNHEY, SVGEGT.

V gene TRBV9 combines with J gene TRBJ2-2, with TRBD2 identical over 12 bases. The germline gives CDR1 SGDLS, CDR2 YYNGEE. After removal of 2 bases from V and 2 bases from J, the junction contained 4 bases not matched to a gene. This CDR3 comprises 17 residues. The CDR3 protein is CASSVTGLAGNTGELFF. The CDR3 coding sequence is TGTGCCAGCAGCGTGACGGGACTAGCGGGTAACACCGGGGAGCTGTTTTTT.